This passage covers 8 T cell receptor beta chains from one sample sequenced in a study of blood T cell repertoires in COVID-19. Assay used: immunoSEQ multiplex PCR; TCRdb lists only in-frame clones, some missing. The top ten clones hold about 6% of a sample with some 350,000 clones, 80% to 90% of them seen once. Sequencing was carried out using peripheral blood. The receptor source for this set is a woman in her 50s with COVID-19, enrolled during active disease.

This rearrangement joins TRBV19 to TRBJ2-4, with D perhaps matching TRBD2 (6 bases). The length of the CDR3 is 15 residues. The V end lost 6 bases, the J end lost 3 bases, and 15 bases lay between the germline ends. Per germline, CDR1 LNHDA and CDR2 SQIVND (reference sequence). DNA for the CDR3: TGTGCCAGTAGCGAGCGGGTGATCAGCAAAAACATTCAGTACTTC. Amino acid sequence: CASSERVISKNIQYF. Using reference TRBV19 and TRBJ2-4 for the parts outside the CDR3, the full variable domain is DGGITQSPKYLFRKEGQNVTLSCEQNLNHDAMYWYRQDPGQGLRLIYYSQIVNDFQKGDIAEGYSVSREKKESFPLTVTSAQKNPTAFYLCASSERVISKNIQYFGAGTRLSVL.

This chain uses TRBV19 with TRBJ2-1, with 8 nucleotides matching TRBD2. The CDR3 totals 15 residues. Germline V gives CDR1 LNHDA, CDR2 SQIVND (reference sequence). The ends lost 1 base at V and 6 bases at J; junction bases unmatched: 5. The CDR3 spells CASSIVVGLVNEQFF. The CDR3 DNA sequence: TGTGCCAGTAGTATAGTAGTGGGACTAGTCAATGAGCAGTTCTTC.

This clone has just one count. The rearrangement uses TRBV7-9 and TRBJ1-6; the D gene is possibly TRBD1 (5 bases). Looked up from germline, CDR1 is SEHNR and CDR2 is FQNEAQ (reference sequence). This CDR3 spans 14 amino acids. V was clipped by 5 bases and J by 9 bases, with 14 bases between them. The CDR3 protein is CASSAQGGSSPLHF. The CDR3, as DNA: TGTGCCAGCAGCGCTCAGGGAGGAAGTTCACCCCTCCACTTT.

The chain links TRBV13 to TRBJ2-7; 7 bases fit TRBD2. The germline gives CDR1 PRHDT, CDR2 FYEKMQ (reference sequence). Trimming removed 0 bases from V and 1 base from J; junction bases left unmatched: 6. This CDR3 is built from 16 residues. The CDR3 loop is CASSLGMGGGSYEQYF. In DNA form, the CDR3 reads TGTGCCAGCAGCTTAGGCATGGGGGGAGGGTCCTACGAGCAGTACTTC.

The chain links TRBV7-2 to TRBJ2-3; TRBD2 might be the D (7 bases). Germline CDR1 is SGHTA and CDR2 is FQGNSA. Trimming removed 3 bases at V and 10 bases at J, with 20 bases between. This CDR3 spans 15 amino acids. The CDR3 region is CASSFLPAGQPPQYF. The CDR3 coding sequence is TGTGCCAGCAGCTTTTTGCCAGCGGGACAACCGCCGCAGTATTTT. Supplemented by reference TRBV7-2 and TRBJ2-3, the full variable domain reads GAGVSQSPSNKVTEKGKDVELRCDPISGHTALYWYRQSLGQGLEFLIYFQGNSAPDKSGLPSDRFSAERTGGSVSTLTIQRTQQEDSAVYLCASSFLPAGQPPQYFGPGTRLTVL.

The J gene is TRBJ1-1, the V gene TRBV11-3; D uncertain. With 0 bases removed from V and 2 bases from J, the gap between germline ends came to 19 bases. The germline V gene encodes CDR1 SGHNT and CDR2 YENEEA. The CDR3 is 18 residues long. This CDR3 is CASSLDRERGLRNTEAFF. The CDR3 bases are TGTGCCAGCAGCTTAGATCGGGAGCGAGGCCTCCGAAACACTGAAGCTTTCTTT.

The gene calls are TRBV27 and TRBJ2-1; TRBD1 aligns across 7 bases. V was clipped by 5 bases and J by 4 bases; unmatched bases: 8. Per germline, CDR1 MNHEY and CDR2 SMNVEV (reference sequence). The CDR3 runs 15 residues. The DNA for the CDR3 is TGTGCCAGCAGTCCCCAGGGGGTGAGGTACAATGAGCAGTTCTTC. This sequence encodes CASSPQGVRYNEQFF.

This chain uses TRBV10-2 with TRBJ2-1; 10 bases are shared with TRBD2. Germline loops: CDR1 WSHSY, CDR2 SAAADI. CDR3 length equals 14 residues. The V segment lost 6 bases and the J segment 3 bases; nucleotides outside the gene matches: 2. This chain's CDR3 is CASRGTSDYNEQFF. In DNA form, the CDR3 reads TGCGCCAGCAGAGGGACTAGCGACTACAATGAGCAGTTCTTC.